A single sample gave rise to the 23 T cell receptor beta chains below, sequenced in a study of cytomegalovirus exposure and HLA in healthy donors. The PCR employed 60 Vbeta primers together with 13 Jbeta primers. The method was immunoSEQ multiplex PCR; TCRdb's version includes in-frame clones alone and lacks a portion of them. The sample comprises roughly 150,000 clones, roughly four fifths of which are singletons, and about 4% rests with the top ten. Sequenced: PBMCs. These receptors originate from a man between 50 and 59 years old in good health and CMV-seropositive.

V usage is TRBV7-2 and J usage is TRBJ1-2, with TRBD1 identical over 9 bases. Trimming took 4 bases from V and 4 from J; bases not matched to a gene: 13. This CDR3 is 17 amino acids long. CDR1 and CDR2 (germline): SGHTA, FQGNSA. This CDR3 is CASSSPRGVGQGYGYTF. The CDR3 DNA sequence: TGTGCCAGCAGCTCCCCCCGGGGGGTGGGACAGGGCTATGGCTACACCTTC. The full variable domain, its missing parts supplied by reference TRBV7-2 and TRBJ1-2, is GAGVSQSPSNKVTEKGKDVELRCDPISGHTALYWYRQSLGQGLEFLIYFQGNSAPDKSGLPSDRFSAERTGGSVSTLTIQRTQQEDSAVYLCASSSPRGVGQGYGYTFGSGTRLTVV.

The chain combines TRBV30 with TRBJ1-6; possibly TRBD1 for D (6 bases). Germline-derived CDR1 and CDR2 are GTSNPN and SVGIG (reference sequence). V was pared by 4 bases and J by 8 bases, with 9 bases between. This CDR3 comprises 12 residues. For the CDR3, the DNA is TGTGCCTGGAACGACAGGCATTCACCCCTCCACTTT. Residues: CAWNDRHSPLHF.

This sequence joins TRBV7-2 and TRBJ2-5, with a tentative D call TRBD1 (6 bases). In germline, CDR1 is SGHTA, CDR2 FQGNSA. The CDR3 runs to 13 residues. Trimming removed 4 bases from V and 4 bases from J, with 10 bases in between. The CDR3 loop reads CASSSGQRETQYF. The DNA for the CDR3 is TGTGCCAGCAGCTCCGGACAGCGAGAGACCCAGTACTTC.

The chain recombines TRBV7-9 with TRBJ2-7; 7 positions agree with TRBD2. The CDR3 covers 14 residues. V was pared by 5 bases and J by 5 bases, with 9 bases of the junction left unmatched. The germline gives CDR1 SEHNR, CDR2 FQNEAQ (reference sequence). CDR3 DNA sequence: TGTGCCAGCAGCCCCCCGGGGGGTGTGGACGAGCAGTACTTC. Amino acids: CASSPPGGVDEQYF.

The V gene is TRBV9, the J gene TRBJ2-3, with D possibly being TRBD1 (5 bases). The CDR3 runs 14 residues. CDR1 SGDLS and CDR2 YYNGEE come from the germline V gene. Deletions cut 4 bases from V and 4 bases from J, with 13 bases between. CDR3 sequence reads: CASSSNRLADTQYF. The CDR3 DNA reads TGTGCCAGCAGCTCAAACAGGTTGGCAGATACGCAGTATTTT. Full variable domain (remainder filled in from reference TRBV9 and TRBJ2-3): DSGVTQTPKHLITATGQRVTLRCSPRSGDLSVYWYQQSLDQGLQFLIQYYNGEERAKGNILERFSAQQFPDLHSELNLSSLELGDSALYFCASSSNRLADTQYFGPGTRLTVL.

V and J are TRBV30 and TRBJ1-3; 12 bases match TRBD1. V lost 3 bases and J lost 6; bases outside the gene matches: 6. The CDR3 is 15 residues long. CDR1 and CDR2 (germline): GTSNPN, SVGIG (reference sequence). The CDR3 DNA reads TGTGCCTGGAGAGCTGGGGACAGGGGGCTAAACACCATATATTTT. Encoded protein: CAWRAGDRGLNTIYF.

This chain links TRBV7-3 with TRBJ2-3; tentatively, D is TRBD2 (7 bases). The CDR3 sequence is 15 residues long. The germline V gene encodes CDR1 SGHTA and CDR2 FQGTGA. V gave up 1 base and J gave up 2 bases, with 10 bases separating them. CDR3 sequence (DNA): TGTGCCAGCAGCTTAAGCGGGGGCCCCACAGATACGCAGTATTTT. It codes for CASSLSGGPTDTQYF.

The chain couples TRBV29-1 to TRBJ2-7; 7 bases are shared with TRBD2. This CDR3 spans 13 amino acids. Losses at the gene ends were 7 bases for V and 2 bases for J; bases not matched to a gene: 8. The V gene's germline CDR1 is SQVTM and CDR2 ANQGSEA. CDR3 bases: TGCAGCGCCGGGGCGGGAGCCACCTACGAGCAGTACTTC. The encoded protein is CSAGAGATYEQYF.

Here the CDR3 reads CASSAGTGLNQPQHF. CDR3 nucleotides: TGCGCCAGCAGCGCCGGGACAGGGCTCAATCAGCCCCAGCATTTT. V usage is TRBV5-1 and J usage is TRBJ1-5; 9 bases align to TRBD1. The V gene's germline CDR1 is SGHRS and CDR2 YFSETQ. The CDR3 has 15 amino acids. V was pared by 4 bases and J by 3 bases, with 5 bases of the junction left unmatched.

The chain has TRBV5-1 and TRBJ2-6; the match to TRBD2 covers 10 bases. The trim removed 4 bases at V and 4 bases at J, leaving 5 bases unmatched. Germline assignment: CDR1 SGHRS and CDR2 YFSETQ. CDR3 length: 16 amino acids. The CDR3 DNA reads TGCGCCAGCAGCAGCGGACTAGCGGCCGGGGCCAACGTCCTGACTTTC. Protein: CASSSGLAAGANVLTF. The whole variable domain, remainder taken from reference TRBV5-1 and TRBJ2-6, is KAGVTQTPRYLIKTRGQQVTLSCSPISGHRSVSWYQQTPGQGLQFLFEYFSETQRNKGNFPGRFSGRQFSNSRSEMNVSTLELGDSALYLCASSSGLAAGANVLTFGAGSRLTVL.

The chain's CDR3 is CASSQVPGSSYEQYF. CDR3 bases: TGTGCCAGCAGCCAAGTACCGGGAAGCTCCTACGAGCAGTACTTC. The chain uses TRBV4-2 and TRBJ2-7; D may be TRBD2 (5 bases). Trimming left V 1 base short and J 0 bases short, with 10 bases between. Germline CDR1 and CDR2: LGHNA and YNFKEQ. CDR3 size: 15 residues.

This clone was picked up a small number of times. The chain couples TRBV9 to TRBJ1-6; D ambiguous. The length of the CDR3 is 14 residues. Germline lookup yields CDR1 SGDLS and CDR2 YYNGEE. Trimming removed 2 bases at V and 7 bases at J, with 10 bases between. In DNA, the CDR3 is TGTGCCAGCAGCGTTGGGCCACCCAATTCACCCCTCCACTTT. The encoded protein is CASSVGPPNSPLHF.

The V and J genes are TRBV28 and TRBJ2-7, with 11 bases lining up with TRBD2. Per the germline V gene, CDR1 is MDHEN and CDR2 is SYDVKM. The CDR3 runs 16 residues. V shed 5 bases and J 4 bases; nucleotides not matched to a gene: 10. This CDR3 is CASSHLLAGEMYEQYF. DNA of the CDR3: TGTGCCAGCAGTCATCTACTAGCGGGAGAGATGTACGAGCAGTACTTC.

The V gene is TRBV27, the J gene TRBJ2-7, with 9 bases identical to TRBD1. This CDR3 has 15 residues. V was pared by 3 bases and J by 5 bases, with 8 bases of the junction left unmatched. Per germline, CDR1 MNHEY and CDR2 SMNVEV (reference sequence). This chain's CDR3 is CASSLGQGGIHEQYF. DNA of the CDR3: TGTGCCAGCAGTTTGGGACAGGGAGGCATCCACGAGCAGTACTTC.

The CDR3 nucleotides read TGCAGCGTAGGCAGGACAGGGGCGACTAATGAAAAACTGTTTTTT. Its translation: CSVGRTGATNEKLFF. The gene calls are TRBV29-1 and TRBJ1-4; 9 positions match TRBD1. Germline V CDR1 and CDR2: SQVTM, ANQGSEA. The CDR3 spans 15 residues. Trimming removed 6 bases from V and 2 bases from J; junction bases left unmatched: 7.

J is TRBJ2-7 and V is TRBV6-1; D may be TRBD1 (5 bases). The CDR3 length is 14 residues. Per the germline V gene, CDR1 is MNHNS and CDR2 is SASEGT. Trimming left V 4 bases short and J 2 bases short, with 12 bases between. Here the CDR3 DNA reads TGTGCCAGCAGTGGAGGTGGGGCGGCCTACGAGCAGTACTTC. This sequence encodes CASSGGGAAYEQYF.

This clone was found a few times. The V and J genes are TRBV7-8 and TRBJ2-2; D unclear. Trimming took 2 bases from V and 0 from J, leaving 10 bases between them. The CDR3 totals 16 residues. CDR1 is SGHVS, CDR2 FQNEAQ, per germline. The CDR3 region is CASSLIFRSNTGELFF. The CDR3, as DNA: TGTGCCAGCAGCTTAATTTTCAGATCGAACACCGGGGAGCTGTTTTTT.

The rearrangement joins TRBV11-3 to TRBJ2-2; 10 bases line up with TRBD1. CDR1 and CDR2 from the germline V gene are SGHNT and YENEEA. This CDR3 has 15 amino acids. The V segment lost 6 bases and the J segment 4 bases; nucleotides outside the gene matches: 5. The chain's CDR3 is CASSQTGGITGELFF. In nucleotides, the CDR3 is TGTGCCAGCAGTCAGACAGGGGGCATCACCGGGGAGCTGTTTTTT.

The chain employs TRBV28 and TRBJ1-6, with D possibly being TRBD1 (5 bases). Germline CDR1 and CDR2: MDHEN and SYDVKM. V shed 6 bases and J shed 1 base, with 16 bases lying between them. This CDR3 has 17 amino acids. The DNA for the CDR3 is TGTGCCAGCAGGATACCGGGGGGTTGGTCCTATAATTCACCCCTCCACTTT. It specifies CASRIPGGWSYNSPLHF.

The genes are TRBV6-1 and TRBJ1-4; 10 positions match TRBD1. Germline V gene data show CDR1 as MNHNS and CDR2 as SASEGT. This CDR3 region has 14 residues. Losses at the gene ends were 5 bases for V and 7 bases for J; bases not matched to a gene: 4. DNA for the CDR3: TGTGCCAGCAGTAGAGACAGGGGGCCTGAAAAACTGTTTTTT. It codes for CASSRDRGPEKLFF.

This clone has only a few counts. The rearrangement joins TRBV29-1 to TRBJ2-1, with 7 bases matching TRBD1. This CDR3 spans 13 amino acids. The germline V gene encodes CDR1 SQVTM and CDR2 ANQGSEA. Trimming removed 4 bases from V and 9 bases from J; junction bases left unmatched: 9. For the CDR3, the DNA is TGCAGCGTTGGTCCAGGGGGATGGGGTGAGCAGTTCTTC. Translated, it gives CSVGPGGWGEQFF.

The genes are TRBV30 and TRBJ1-1, with unresolved D. V lost 2 bases and J 11 bases, leaving 15 bases between the germline ends. The CDR3 consists of 12 residues. CDR1 GTSNPN and CDR2 SVGIG come from the germline V gene (reference sequence). CDR3 sequence: CAWSFPPAGAFF. CDR3 DNA sequence: TGTGCCTGGAGTTTTCCTCCGGCGGGGGCTTTCTTT.

The V call is TRBV2, the J call TRBJ2-3; TRBD1 might be the D (6 bases). Per the germline V gene, CDR1 is SNHLY and CDR2 is FYNNEI. The CDR3 runs to 12 residues. V was pared by 5 bases and J by 3 bases, with 6 bases between. The CDR3 protein is CASSRGTDTQYF. CDR3 nucleotides: TGTGCCAGCAGTAGGGGGACAGATACGCAGTATTTT.